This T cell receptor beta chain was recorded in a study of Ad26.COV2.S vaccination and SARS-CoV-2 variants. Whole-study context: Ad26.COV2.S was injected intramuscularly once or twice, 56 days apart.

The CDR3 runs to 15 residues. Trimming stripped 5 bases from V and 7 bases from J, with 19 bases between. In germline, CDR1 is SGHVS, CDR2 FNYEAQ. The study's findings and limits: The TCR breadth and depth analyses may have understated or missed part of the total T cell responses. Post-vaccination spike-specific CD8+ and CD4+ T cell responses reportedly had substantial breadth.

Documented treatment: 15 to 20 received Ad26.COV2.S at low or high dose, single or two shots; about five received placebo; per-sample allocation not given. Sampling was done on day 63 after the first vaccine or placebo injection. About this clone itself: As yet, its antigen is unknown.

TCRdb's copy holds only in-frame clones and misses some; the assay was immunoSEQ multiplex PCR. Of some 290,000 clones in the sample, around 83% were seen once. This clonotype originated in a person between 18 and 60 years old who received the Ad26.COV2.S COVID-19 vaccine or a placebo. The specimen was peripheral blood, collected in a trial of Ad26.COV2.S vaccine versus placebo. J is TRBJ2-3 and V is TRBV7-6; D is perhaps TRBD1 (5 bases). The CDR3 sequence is CASSHPGQGGNTQYF. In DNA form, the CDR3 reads TGTGCCAGCAGCCACCCCGGCCAGGGTGGAAATACGCAGTATTTT.